The 7 T cell receptor beta chains reported below all come from one sample, sequenced in a study of chemoradiotherapy in HPV16-positive cancers. The table came from immunoSEQ multiplex PCR; TCRdb's copy has only in-frame clones and leaves some out. The repertoire holds roughly 3,300 clones, with over 75% as singletons. This specimen was tumor tissue, taken from a patient who underwent chemoradiotherapy. The receptor source for this set is a human donor with HPV-associated anogenital cancer.

J is TRBJ2-1 and V is TRBV5-6; 7 bases are a match to TRBD2. J lost 9 bases, V lost 7 bases, and 16 bases had no gene match. The germline gives CDR1 SGHDT, CDR2 YYEEEE. The CDR3 is 15 residues long. The CDR3 nucleotides are TGTGCCAGCGGCCCCGGGGGAGGGGCCCGTAGTGAGCAGTTCTTC. Translating gives CASGPGGGARSEQFF.

This chain's CDR3 is CTSSQEGAVYEQYF. CDR3 DNA: TGCACCAGCAGCCAAGAGGGAGCGGTTTACGAGCAGTACTTC. The genes are TRBV1 and TRBJ2-7; TRBD2 is the table's D call, not checked against the DNA. TRBV1 is shown as a pseudogene. The CDR3 is 14 amino acids.

This clone was found a few times. This chain links TRBV6-1 with TRBJ1-5; tentative D call: TRBD1 (5 bases). Germline V gene lookup returns CDR1 MNHNS and CDR2 SASEGT. This CDR3 is 17 amino acids long. V lost 0 bases and J lost 3, with 15 bases in between. Here the CDR3 reads CASSEAATALLNQPQHF. CDR3 nucleotides: TGTGCCAGCAGTGAAGCAGCGACAGCGCTCCTCAATCAGCCCCAGCATTTT.

The chain recombines TRBV5-1 with TRBJ1-1; 7 nucleotides agree with TRBD1. V was pared by 4 bases and J by 5 bases, with 8 bases of the junction left unmatched. Germline V lookup: CDR1 SGHRS, CDR2 YFSETQ. CDR3 length equals 14 residues. The CDR3 nucleotides read TGCGCCAGCAGCCCCGGGACAGCAAGGACTGAAGCTTTCTTT. Translating gives CASSPGTARTEAFF.

This clone was recorded a few times. V gene TRBV5-1 combines with J gene TRBJ1-2, with D possibly TRBD1 on 5 matching bases. The CDR3 runs to 14 residues. Germline V gene lookup returns CDR1 SGHRS and CDR2 YFSETQ. The V end lost 0 bases, the J end lost 6 bases, and 12 bases lay between the germline ends. The CDR3 loop reads CASSLEGVGDGYTF. The CDR3 nucleotides read TGCGCCAGCAGCTTGGAAGGGGTAGGCGATGGCTACACCTTC. The full variable domain, in which reference TRBV5-1 and TRBJ1-2 provide the parts outside the CDR3, is KAGVTQTPRYLIKTRGQQVTLSCSPISGHRSVSWYQQTPGQGLQFLFEYFSETQRNKGNFPGRFSGRQFSNSRSEMNVSTLELGDSALYLCASSLEGVGDGYTFGSGTRLTVV.

The gene calls are TRBV7-8 and TRBJ2-7; TRBD1 matches 8 bases. The CDR3 totals 15 residues. After removal of 1 base from V and 3 bases from J, the junction contained 5 bases not matched to a gene. Germline-derived CDR1 and CDR2 are SGHVS and FQNEAQ. CDR3 coding DNA: TGTGCCAGCAGCTTAGTGGGACAGGTCCTCTACGAGCAGTACTTC. This gives the protein CASSLVGQVLYEQYF. The full variable domain, in which reference TRBV7-8 and TRBJ2-7 provide the parts outside the CDR3, is GAGVSQSPRYKVAKRGQDVALRCDPISGHVSLFWYQQALGQGPEFLTYFQNEAQLDKSGLPSDRFFAERPEGSVSTLKIQRTQQEDSAVYLCASSLVGQVLYEQYFGPGTRLTVT.

V is TRBV28 and J is TRBJ1-4, with TRBD1 matching over 8 bases. J gave up 8 bases and V 6 bases, and 5 bases lay outside the gene matches. CDR1 MDHEN and CDR2 SYDVKM come from the germline V gene. This CDR3 comprises 13 residues. The DNA of the CDR3 is TGTGCCAGCAGGCGTACAGGGGGAGAAAAACTGTTTTTT. The encoded protein is CASRRTGGEKLFF.